This T cell receptor beta chain was sequenced for a study of blood T cell repertoires in COVID-19. Study-wide background: COVID-19 samples from acute and convalescent phases originated in the United States, Italy and Spain. Nucleic acid was either cDNA or gDNA, and it came from T cells, B-cell-depleted T cells, or PBMCs.

Germline trimming cut 4 bases from V and 4 bases from J; bases unmatched to any gene: 8. The CDR3 contains 15 residues. Germline V gives CDR1 KGHSH, CDR2 LQKENI. The assay was immunoSEQ multiplex PCR, and TCRdb's table has in-frame clones only and misses some. The data contain approximately 490,000 clones, about nine tenths of them singletons. This clone was seen only a few times. This receptor was obtained from a woman aged 18-29 years who had recovered from COVID-19. The V gene is TRBV18, the J gene TRBJ1-2; 8 bases match TRBD1. The sample was PBMCs or T cells enriched from blood (not recorded which). CDR3: CASSLGAGGAYGYTF. CDR3 coding DNA: TGTGCCAGCTCACTCGGGGCAGGGGGCGCCTATGGCTACACCTTC.